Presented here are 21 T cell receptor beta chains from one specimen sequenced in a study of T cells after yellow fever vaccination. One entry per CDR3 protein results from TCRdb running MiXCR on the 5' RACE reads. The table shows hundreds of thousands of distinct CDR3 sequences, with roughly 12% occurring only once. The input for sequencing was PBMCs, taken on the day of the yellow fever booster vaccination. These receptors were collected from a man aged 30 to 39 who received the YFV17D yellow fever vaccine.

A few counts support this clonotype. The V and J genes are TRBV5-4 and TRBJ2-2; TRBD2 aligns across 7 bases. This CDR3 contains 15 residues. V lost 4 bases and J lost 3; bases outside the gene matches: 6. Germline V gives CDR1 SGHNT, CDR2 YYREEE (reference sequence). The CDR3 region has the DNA TGTGCCAGCAGCCCCGGCGGGAGACACACCGGGGAGCTGTTTTTT. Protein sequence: CASSPGGRHTGELFF.

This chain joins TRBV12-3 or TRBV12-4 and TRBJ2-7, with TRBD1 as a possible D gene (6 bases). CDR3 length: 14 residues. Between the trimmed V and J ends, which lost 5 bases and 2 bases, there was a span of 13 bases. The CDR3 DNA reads TGTGCCAGCAGTAGGACAGTCTACCCCTACGAGCAGTACTTC. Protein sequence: CASSRTVYPYEQYF.

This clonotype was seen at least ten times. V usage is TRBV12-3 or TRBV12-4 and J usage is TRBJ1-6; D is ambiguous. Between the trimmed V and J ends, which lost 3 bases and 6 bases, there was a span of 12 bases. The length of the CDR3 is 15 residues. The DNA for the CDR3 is TGTGCCAGCAGTTTGATCCCCGACGCTAATTCACCCCTCCACTTT. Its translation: CASSLIPDANSPLHF.

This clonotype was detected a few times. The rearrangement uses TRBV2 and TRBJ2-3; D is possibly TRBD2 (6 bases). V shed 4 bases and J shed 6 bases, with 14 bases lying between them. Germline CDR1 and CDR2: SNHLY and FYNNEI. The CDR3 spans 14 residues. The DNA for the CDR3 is TGTGCCAGCAGTGCTGGGCTAGCGCCCGATACGCAGTATTTT. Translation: CASSAGLAPDTQYF.

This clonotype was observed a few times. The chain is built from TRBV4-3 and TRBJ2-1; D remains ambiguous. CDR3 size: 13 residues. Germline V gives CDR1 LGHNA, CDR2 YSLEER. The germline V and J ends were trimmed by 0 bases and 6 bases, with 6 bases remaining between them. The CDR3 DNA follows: TGCGCCAGCAGCCAAGATTGGCCCAATGAGCAGTTCTTC. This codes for CASSQDWPNEQFF.

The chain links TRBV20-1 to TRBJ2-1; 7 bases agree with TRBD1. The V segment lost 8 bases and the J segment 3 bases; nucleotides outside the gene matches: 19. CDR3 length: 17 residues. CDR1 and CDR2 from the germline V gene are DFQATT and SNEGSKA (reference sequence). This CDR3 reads CSFLGQGDFSDYNEQFF. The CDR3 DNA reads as TGCAGTTTCCTCGGGCAGGGGGATTTTAGTGACTACAATGAGCAGTTCTTC.

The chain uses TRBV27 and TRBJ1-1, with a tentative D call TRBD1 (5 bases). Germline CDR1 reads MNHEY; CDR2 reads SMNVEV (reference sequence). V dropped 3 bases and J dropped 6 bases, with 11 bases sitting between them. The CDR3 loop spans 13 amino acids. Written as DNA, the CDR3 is TGTGCCAGCAGTTTTGAGGGGAGCGCTGAAGCTTTCTTT. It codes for CASSFEGSAEAFF.

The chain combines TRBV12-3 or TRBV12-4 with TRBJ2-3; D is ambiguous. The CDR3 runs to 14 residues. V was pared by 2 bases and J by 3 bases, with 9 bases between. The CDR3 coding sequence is TGTGCCAGCAGTTTATTTGGCCAGACAGATACGCAGTATTTT. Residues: CASSLFGQTDTQYF.

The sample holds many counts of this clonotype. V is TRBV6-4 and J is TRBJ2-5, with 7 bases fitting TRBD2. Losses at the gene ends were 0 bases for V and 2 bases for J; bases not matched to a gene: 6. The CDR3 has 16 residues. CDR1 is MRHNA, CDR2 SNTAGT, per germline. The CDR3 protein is CASSDSKSSGQETQYF. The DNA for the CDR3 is TGTGCCAGCAGTGACTCGAAGTCTAGCGGACAAGAGACCCAGTACTTC.

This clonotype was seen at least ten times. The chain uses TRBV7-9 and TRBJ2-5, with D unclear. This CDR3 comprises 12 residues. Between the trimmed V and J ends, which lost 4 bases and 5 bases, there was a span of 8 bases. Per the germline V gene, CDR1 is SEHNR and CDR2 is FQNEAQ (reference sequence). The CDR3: CASSSDAETQYF. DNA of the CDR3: TGTGCCAGCAGCTCCGACGCGGAGACCCAGTACTTC.

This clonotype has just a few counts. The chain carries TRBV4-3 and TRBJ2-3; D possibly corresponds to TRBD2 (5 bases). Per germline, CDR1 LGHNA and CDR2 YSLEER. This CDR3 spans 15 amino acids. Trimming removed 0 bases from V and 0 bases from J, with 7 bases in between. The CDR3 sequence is CASSQEAVSTDTQYF. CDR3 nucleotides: TGCGCCAGCAGCCAAGAAGCGGTTAGCACAGATACGCAGTATTTT.

As DNA, the CDR3 is TGTGCCTGGAGCCGACTCGCGGCAGGGTGGGGGAGGGAGCAGTACTTC. Translating it yields CAWSRLAAGWGREQYF. The rearrangement uses TRBV30 and TRBJ2-7; perhaps TRBD2 as D (6 bases). The V gene's germline CDR1 is GTSNPN and CDR2 SVGIG (reference sequence). V lost 3 bases and J lost 7, with 25 bases in between. This CDR3 region has 16 residues.

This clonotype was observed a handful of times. The CDR3 loop is CASSQEWGRGTDTQYF. The DNA of the CDR3 is TGTGCCAGCAGCCAAGAATGGGGGAGGGGAACAGATACGCAGTATTTT. The rearrangement links TRBV3-1 to TRBJ2-3; TRBD2 agrees at 7 bases. This CDR3 contains 16 residues. Losses at the gene ends were 0 bases for V and 3 bases for J; bases not matched to a gene: 6. Per germline, CDR1 LGHDT and CDR2 YNNKEL (reference sequence).

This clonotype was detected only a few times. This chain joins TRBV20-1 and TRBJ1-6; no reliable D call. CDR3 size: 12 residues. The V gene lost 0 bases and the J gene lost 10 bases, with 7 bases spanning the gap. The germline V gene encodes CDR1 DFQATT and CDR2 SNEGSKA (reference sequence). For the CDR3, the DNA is TGCAGTGCTAGAGATGGAGGATCACCCCTCCACTTT. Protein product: CSARDGGSPLHF.

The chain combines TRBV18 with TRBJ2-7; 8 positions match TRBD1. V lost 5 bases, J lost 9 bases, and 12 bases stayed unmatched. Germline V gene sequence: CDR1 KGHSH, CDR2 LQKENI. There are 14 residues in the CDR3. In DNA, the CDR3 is TGTGCCAGCTCATCCTGGGCGGACAGGGAGACGCAGTACTTC. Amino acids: CASSSWADRETQYF.

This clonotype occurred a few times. The CDR3 spells CSVRPGLAERSSYNEQFF. CDR3 coding DNA: TGCAGCGTGCGGCCGGGACTAGCGGAAAGGAGCTCCTACAATGAGCAGTTCTTC. The rearrangement joins TRBV29-1 to TRBJ2-1, with TRBD2 identical over 11 bases. The CDR3 is 18 amino acids. CDR1 and CDR2 (germline): SQVTM, ANQGSEA. Trimming cost V 6 bases and J 0 bases; bases outside gene matches: 13.

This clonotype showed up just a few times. DNA of the CDR3: TGCAGTGCCACCTCTACGGGACACCAGAACACCGGGGAGCTGTTTTTT. Its protein is CSATSTGHQNTGELFF. The V and J genes are TRBV20-1 and TRBJ2-2, with a tentative D call TRBD1 (6 bases). CDR1 DFQATT and CDR2 SNEGSKA come from the germline V gene (reference sequence). This CDR3 has 16 residues. Trimming pared 6 bases from V and 1 base from J, leaving 18 bases between.

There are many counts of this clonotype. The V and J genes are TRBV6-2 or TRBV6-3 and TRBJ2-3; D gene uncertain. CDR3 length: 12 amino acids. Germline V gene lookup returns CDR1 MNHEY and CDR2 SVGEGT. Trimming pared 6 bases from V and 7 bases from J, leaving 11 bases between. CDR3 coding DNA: TGTGCCAGCAGCCCCTCTTGGAATACGCAGTATTTT. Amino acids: CASSPSWNTQYF.

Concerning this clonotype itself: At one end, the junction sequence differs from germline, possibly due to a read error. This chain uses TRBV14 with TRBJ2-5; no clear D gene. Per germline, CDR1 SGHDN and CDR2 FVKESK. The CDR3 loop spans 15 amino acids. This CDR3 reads CASSEEAVLWETQYF. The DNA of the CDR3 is TGTGCCAGCAGCGAAGAGGCGGTTTTGTGGGAGACCCAGTACTTC.

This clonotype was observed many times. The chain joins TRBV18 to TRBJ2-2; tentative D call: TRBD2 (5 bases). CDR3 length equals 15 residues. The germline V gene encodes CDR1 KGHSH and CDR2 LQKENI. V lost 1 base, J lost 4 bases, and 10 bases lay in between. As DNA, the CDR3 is TGTGCCAGCTCACCACTAAGAGGGCTCACCGGGGAGCTGTTTTTT. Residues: CASSPLRGLTGELFF.

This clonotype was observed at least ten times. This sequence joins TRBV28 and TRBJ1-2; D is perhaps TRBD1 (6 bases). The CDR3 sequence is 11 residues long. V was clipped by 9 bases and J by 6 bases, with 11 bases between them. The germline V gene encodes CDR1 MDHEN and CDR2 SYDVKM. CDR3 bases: TGTGCCAGTTCCTACAGGGATGGCTACACCTTC. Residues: CASSYRDGYTF.